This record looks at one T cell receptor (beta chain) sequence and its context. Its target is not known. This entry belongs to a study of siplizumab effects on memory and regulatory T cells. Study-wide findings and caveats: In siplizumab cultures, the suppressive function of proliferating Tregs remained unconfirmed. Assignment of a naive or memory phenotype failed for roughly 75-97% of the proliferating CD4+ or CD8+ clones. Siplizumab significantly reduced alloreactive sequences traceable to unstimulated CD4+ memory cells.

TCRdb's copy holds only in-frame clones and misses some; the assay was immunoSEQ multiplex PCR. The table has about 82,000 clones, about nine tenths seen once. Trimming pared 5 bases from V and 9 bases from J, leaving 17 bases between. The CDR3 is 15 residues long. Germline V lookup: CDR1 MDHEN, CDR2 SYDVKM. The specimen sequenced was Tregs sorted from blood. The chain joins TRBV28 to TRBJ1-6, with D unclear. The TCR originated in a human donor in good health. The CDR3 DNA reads TGTGCCAGCAGTCTCCTCGGGGAATGGGGTTCACCCCTCCACTTT. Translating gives CASSLLGEWGSPLHF.